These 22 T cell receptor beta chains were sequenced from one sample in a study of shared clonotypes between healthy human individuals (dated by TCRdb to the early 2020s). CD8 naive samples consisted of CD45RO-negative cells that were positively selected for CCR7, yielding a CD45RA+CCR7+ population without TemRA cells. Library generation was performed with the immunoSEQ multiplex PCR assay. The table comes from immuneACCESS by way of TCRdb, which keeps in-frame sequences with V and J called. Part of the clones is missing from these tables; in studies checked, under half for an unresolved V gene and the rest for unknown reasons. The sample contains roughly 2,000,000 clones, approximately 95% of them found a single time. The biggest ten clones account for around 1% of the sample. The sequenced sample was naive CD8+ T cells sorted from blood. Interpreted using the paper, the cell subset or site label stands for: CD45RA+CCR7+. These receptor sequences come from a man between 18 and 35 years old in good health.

CDR3 nucleotide sequence: TGCGCCAGCAGCCTAGAGGCCCCGCTAGCGGGATCCTACGAGCAGTACTTC. This translates into CASSLEAPLAGSYEQYF. This rearrangement joins TRBV4-3 to TRBJ2-7; TRBD2 matches 9 bases. Germline V gene data show CDR1 as LGHNA and CDR2 as YSLEER. This CDR3 is 17 amino acids long. V lost 4 bases, J lost 1 base, and 11 bases stayed unmatched.

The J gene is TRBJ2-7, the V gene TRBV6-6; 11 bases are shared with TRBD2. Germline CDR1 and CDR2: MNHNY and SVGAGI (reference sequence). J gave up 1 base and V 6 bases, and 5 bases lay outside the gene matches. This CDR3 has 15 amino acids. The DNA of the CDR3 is TGTGCCAGCAGACCCGGGACTAGCGGTTCCTACGAGCAGTACTTC. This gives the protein CASRPGTSGSYEQYF.

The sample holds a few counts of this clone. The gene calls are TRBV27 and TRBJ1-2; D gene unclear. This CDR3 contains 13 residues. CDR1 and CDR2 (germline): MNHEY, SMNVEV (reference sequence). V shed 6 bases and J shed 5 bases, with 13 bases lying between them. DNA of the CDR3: TGTGCCAGCAGACCCTTAACAGAGTATGGCTACACCTTC. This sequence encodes CASRPLTEYGYTF.

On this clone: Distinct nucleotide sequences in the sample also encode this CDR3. The CDR3 coding sequence is TGCGCCAGCAGCCAGGTACTAGCGGGAGGTTCCTACGAGCAGTACTTC. Amino acids: CASSQVLAGGSYEQYF. The chain employs TRBV4-3 and TRBJ2-7, with 12 positions matching TRBD2. In germline, CDR1 is LGHNA, CDR2 YSLEER. The CDR3 sequence is 16 residues long. V dropped 3 bases and J dropped 1; count of bases not matched to a gene: 4.

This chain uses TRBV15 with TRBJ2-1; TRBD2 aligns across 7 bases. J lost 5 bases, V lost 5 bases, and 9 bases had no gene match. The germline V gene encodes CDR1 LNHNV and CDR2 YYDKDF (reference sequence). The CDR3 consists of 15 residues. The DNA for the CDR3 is TGTGCCACCAGCGGCTTTGGCGGGAGTCACAATGAGCAGTTCTTC. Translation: CATSGFGGSHNEQFF.

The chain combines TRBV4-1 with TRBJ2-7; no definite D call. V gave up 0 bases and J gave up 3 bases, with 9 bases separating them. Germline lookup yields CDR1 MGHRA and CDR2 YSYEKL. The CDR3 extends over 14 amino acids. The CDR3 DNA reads TGCGCCAGCAGCCAAGAGAGGTATGTCTACGAGCAGTACTTC. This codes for CASSQERYVYEQYF.

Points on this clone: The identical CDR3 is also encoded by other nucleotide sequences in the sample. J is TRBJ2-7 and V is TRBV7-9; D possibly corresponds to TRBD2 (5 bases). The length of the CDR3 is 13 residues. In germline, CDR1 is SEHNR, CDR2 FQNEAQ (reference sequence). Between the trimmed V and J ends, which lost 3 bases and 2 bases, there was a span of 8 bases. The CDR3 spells CASSLDSTYEQYF. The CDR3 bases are TGTGCCAGCAGCTTGGACTCAACCTACGAGCAGTACTTC.

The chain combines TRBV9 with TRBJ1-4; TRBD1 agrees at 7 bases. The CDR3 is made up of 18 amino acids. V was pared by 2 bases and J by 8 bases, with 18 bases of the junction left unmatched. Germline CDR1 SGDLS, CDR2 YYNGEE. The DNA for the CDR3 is TGTGCCAGCAGCGTTAATGGAGACGGAGGGACAGACCCCGAAAAACTGTTTTTT. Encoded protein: CASSVNGDGGTDPEKLFF. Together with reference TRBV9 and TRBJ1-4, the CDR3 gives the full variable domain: DSGVTQTPKHLITATGQRVTLRCSPRSGDLSVYWYQQSLDQGLQFLIQYYNGEERAKGNILERFSAQQFPDLHSELNLSSLELGDSALYFCASSVNGDGGTDPEKLFFGSGTQLSVL.

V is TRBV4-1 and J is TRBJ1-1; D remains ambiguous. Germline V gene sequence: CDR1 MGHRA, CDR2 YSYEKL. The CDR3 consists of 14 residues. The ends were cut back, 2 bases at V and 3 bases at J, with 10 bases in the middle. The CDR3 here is CASSQISFDTEAFF. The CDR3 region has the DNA TGCGCCAGCAGCCAAATTTCGTTTGACACTGAAGCTTTCTTT.

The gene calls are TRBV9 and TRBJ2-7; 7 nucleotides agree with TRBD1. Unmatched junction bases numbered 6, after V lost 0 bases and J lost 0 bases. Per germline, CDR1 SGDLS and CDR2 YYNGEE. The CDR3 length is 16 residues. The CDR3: CASSVDGDRPSYEQYF. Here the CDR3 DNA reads TGTGCCAGCAGCGTAGACGGGGACAGACCCTCCTACGAGCAGTACTTC.

The CDR3: CASGPSGEVPYEQYF. The DNA of the CDR3 is TGTGCCAGCGGCCCTAGCGGGGAAGTCCCATACGAGCAGTACTTC. The genes are TRBV21-1 and TRBJ2-7; TRBD2 reflects the table's D call only, with no check against the DNA. TRBV21-1 is a listed pseudogene. CDR3 length: 15 amino acids.

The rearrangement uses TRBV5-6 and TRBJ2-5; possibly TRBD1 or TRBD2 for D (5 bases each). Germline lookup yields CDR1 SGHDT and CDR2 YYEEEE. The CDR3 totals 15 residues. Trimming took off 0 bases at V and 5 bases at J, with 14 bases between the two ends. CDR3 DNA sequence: TGTGCCAGCAGCTTGGGGGACGCCTGGGTGGAGACCCAGTACTTC. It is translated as CASSLGDAWVETQYF.

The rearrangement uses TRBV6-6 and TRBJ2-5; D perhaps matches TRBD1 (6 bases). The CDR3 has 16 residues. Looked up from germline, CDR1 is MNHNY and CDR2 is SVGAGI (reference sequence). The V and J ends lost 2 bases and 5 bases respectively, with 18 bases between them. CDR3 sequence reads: CASSYPAGATGETQYF. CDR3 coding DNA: TGTGCCAGCAGTTACCCCGCAGGGGCTACCGGGGAGACCCAGTACTTC.

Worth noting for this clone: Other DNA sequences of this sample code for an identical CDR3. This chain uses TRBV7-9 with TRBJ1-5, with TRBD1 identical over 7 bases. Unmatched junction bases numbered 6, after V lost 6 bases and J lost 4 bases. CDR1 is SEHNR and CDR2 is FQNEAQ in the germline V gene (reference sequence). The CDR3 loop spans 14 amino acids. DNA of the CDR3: TGTGCCAGCAGTTCTCGGGACAGTAATCAGCCCCAGCATTTT. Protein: CASSSRDSNQPQHF.

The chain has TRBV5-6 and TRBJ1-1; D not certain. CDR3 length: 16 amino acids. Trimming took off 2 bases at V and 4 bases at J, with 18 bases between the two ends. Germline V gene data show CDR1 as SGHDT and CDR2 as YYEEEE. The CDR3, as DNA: TGTGCCAGCAGCTTTGGGGTGGCGGTGTCGGCCACTGAAGCTTTCTTT. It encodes CASSFGVAVSATEAFF.

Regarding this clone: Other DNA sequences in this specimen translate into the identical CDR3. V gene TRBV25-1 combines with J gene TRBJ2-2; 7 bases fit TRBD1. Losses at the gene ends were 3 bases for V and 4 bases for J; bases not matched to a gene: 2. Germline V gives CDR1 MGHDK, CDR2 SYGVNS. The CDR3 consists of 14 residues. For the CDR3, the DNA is TGTGCCAGCAGTGAGGCAGGGGGCACCGGGGAGCTGTTTTTT. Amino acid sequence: CASSEAGGTGELFF.

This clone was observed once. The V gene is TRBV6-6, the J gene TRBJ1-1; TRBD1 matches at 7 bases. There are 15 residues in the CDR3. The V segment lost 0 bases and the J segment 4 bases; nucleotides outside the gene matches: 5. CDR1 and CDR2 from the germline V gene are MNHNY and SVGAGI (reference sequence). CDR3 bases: TGTGCCAGCAGTTACTCAGGACAGGCGAGCACTGAAGCTTTCTTT. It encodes CASSYSGQASTEAFF.

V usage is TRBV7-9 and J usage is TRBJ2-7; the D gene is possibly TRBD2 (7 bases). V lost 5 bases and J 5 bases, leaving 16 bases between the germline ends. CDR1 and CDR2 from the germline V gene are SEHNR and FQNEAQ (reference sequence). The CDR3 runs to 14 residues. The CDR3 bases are TGTGCCAGCAGCCCTAGGGGGGGGTTGGACGAGCAGTACTTC. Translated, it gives CASSPRGGLDEQYF.

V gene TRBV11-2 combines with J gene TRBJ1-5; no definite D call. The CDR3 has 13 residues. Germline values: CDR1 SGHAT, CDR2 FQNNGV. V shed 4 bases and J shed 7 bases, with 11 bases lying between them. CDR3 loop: CASSSDVEQPQHF. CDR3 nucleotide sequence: TGTGCCAGCAGCTCCGACGTTGAACAGCCCCAGCATTTT.

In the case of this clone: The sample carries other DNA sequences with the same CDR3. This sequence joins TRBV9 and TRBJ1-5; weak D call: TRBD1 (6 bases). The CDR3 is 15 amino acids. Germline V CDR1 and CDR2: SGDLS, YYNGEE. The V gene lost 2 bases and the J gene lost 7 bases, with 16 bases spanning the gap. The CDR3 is CASSVHGGLGQPQHF. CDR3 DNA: TGTGCCAGCAGCGTCCACGGGGGGCTTGGACAGCCCCAGCATTTT.

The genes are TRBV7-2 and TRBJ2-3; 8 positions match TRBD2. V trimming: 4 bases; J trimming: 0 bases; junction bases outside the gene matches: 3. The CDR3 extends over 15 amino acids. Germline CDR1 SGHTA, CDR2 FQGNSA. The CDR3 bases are TGTGCCAGCAGCTCCCTAGCGGGTAGCACAGATACGCAGTATTTT. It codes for CASSSLAGSTDTQYF. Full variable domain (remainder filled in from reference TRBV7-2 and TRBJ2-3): GAGVSQSPSNKVTEKGKDVELRCDPISGHTALYWYRQSLGQGLEFLIYFQGNSAPDKSGLPSDRFSAERTGGSVSTLTIQRTQQEDSAVYLCASSSLAGSTDTQYFGPGTRLTVL.

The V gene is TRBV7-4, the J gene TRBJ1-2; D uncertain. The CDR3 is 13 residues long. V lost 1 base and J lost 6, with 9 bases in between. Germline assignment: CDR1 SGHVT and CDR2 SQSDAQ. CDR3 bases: TGTGCCAGCAGCTTAGTATTGGGCGATGGCTACACCTTC. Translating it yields CASSLVLGDGYTF.